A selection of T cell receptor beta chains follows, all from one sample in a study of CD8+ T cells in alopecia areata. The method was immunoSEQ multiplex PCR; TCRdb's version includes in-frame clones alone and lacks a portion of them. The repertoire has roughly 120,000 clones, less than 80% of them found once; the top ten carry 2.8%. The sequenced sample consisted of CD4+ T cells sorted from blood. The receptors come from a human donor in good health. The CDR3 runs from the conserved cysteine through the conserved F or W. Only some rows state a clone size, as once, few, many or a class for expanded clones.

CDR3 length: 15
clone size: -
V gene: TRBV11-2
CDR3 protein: CASRRRSGGAETQYF

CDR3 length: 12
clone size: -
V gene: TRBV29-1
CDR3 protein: CSVGTVVPGYTF

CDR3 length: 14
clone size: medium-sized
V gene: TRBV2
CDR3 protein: CASSYRGAGNEQFF

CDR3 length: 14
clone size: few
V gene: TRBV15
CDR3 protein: CATSRGGGDETQYF

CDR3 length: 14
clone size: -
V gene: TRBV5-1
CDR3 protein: CASSGGRGTDTQYF

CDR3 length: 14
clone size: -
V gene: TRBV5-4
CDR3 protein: CASSLGGAVETQYF

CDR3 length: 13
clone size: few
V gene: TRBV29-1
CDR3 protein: CSVDSGMNTEAFF

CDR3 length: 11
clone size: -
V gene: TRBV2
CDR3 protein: CASSDPGAQYF

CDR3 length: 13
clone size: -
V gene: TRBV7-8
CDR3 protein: CASSFNLQSGYTF

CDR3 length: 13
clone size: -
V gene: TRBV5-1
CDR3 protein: CASSSGPQETQYF

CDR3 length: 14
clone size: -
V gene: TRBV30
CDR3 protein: CAWSTGQVLPEQYF

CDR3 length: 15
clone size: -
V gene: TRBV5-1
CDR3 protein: CASSSRGTVVDTQYF

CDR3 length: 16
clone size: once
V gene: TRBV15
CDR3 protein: CATSRDRNAFTDTQYF

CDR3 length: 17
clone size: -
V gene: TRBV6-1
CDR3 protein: CASSERDRVRMNTEAFF

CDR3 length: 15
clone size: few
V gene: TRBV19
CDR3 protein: CASSSRQGGNQPQHF

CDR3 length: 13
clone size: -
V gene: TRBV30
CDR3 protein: CAWARGIQETQYF

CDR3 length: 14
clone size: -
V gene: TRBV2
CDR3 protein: CATMGGGTNYGYTF

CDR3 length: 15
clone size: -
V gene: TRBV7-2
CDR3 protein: CATEPGLPRTGELFF

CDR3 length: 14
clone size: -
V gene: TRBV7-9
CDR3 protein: CAVLLLGTGGEQYF

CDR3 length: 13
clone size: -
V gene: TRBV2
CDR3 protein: CASSDSVLYGYTF

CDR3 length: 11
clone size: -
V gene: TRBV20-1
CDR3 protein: CSAESKETQYF

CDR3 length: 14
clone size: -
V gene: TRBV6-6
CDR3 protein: CASSFVGGDNEQFF

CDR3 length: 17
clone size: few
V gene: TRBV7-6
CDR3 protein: CASSLWTSGRNTGELFF

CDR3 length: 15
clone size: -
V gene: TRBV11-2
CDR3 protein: CASSFRSGNTGELFF

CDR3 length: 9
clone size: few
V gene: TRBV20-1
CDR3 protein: CSASDRGFF

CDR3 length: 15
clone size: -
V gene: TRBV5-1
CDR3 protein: CASSLGGRAKNIQYF

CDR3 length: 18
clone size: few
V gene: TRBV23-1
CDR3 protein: CASSQPRTSGDSYNEQFF

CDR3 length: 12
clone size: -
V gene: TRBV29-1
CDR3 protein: CSALRQGAIQYF

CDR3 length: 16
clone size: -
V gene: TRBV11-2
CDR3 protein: CASSRDQGMLFYEQFF

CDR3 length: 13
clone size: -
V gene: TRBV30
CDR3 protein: CAWPGTSGHEQYF

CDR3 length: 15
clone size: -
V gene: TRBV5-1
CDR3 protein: CASSPDRGQRRGYTF

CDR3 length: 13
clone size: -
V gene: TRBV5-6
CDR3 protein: CASSWDRDGELFF

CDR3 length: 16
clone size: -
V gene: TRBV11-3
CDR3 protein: CASSYSWDRGQETQYF

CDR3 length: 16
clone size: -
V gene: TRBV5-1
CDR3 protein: CASSLGGGQLQETQYF

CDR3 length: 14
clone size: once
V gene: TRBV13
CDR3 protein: CASSLVDRYEKLFF

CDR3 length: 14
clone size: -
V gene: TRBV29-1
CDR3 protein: CSVTNRGNRYEQYF

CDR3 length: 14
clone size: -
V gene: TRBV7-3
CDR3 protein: CASSSQGSKTEAFF

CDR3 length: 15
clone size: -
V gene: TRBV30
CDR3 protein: CAWSVQGTPVDTQYF

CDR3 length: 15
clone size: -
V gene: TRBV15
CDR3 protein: CATRNWAGSYNEQFF

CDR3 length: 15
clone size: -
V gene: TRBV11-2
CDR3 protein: CASSSGPGQGYEQYF

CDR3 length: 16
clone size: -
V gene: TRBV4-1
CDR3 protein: CASSQGLAGIQETQYF